This T cell receptor beta chain was captured in a study of blood T cells in healthy people across ages. This CDR3 comprises 11 residues. The ends were cut back, 7 bases at V and 8 bases at J, with 12 bases in the middle. Germline lookup yields CDR1 SQVTM and CDR2 ANQGSEA. Each sample yielded at least 6 million isolated PBMCs. About this clonotype: Its antigen is currently unknown.

Points from the study as a whole: Long-lived donors had more naive CD4+ cells and higher diversity than aged donors. Age advanced and TCR beta diversity per million T cells fell, roughly linearly. Across samples, TCR beta diversity tracked strongly with naive T cell percentage.

With a J-beta primer mix and a sample-barcoded 5' primer, a second PCR ran about 6 to 11 cycles. A single record per CDR3 protein comes from TCRdb applying MiXCR to the 5' RACE reads. The sample records over 1,200,000 distinct CDR3 sequences, approximately 59% being singletons. The source is a man aged 18 to 30 in good health. The chain uses TRBV29-1 and TRBJ2-1; no firm D call. Sequenced sample: blood. The DNA of the CDR3 is TGCAGCGGTGGCAGGTCGGATGAGCAGTTCTTC. Protein sequence: CSGGRSDEQFF.